This T cell receptor beta chain was captured by sequencing in a study of blood T cell repertoires in COVID-19. Study-level information: Nucleic acid was either cDNA or gDNA, and it came from T cells, B-cell-depleted T cells, or PBMCs.

Authors' analysis steps: Reference gene primer amplification in the assay estimated nucleated cell counts. Sequencing used immunoSEQ multiplex PCR; TCRdb keeps in-frame clones, though not all of them. D and trimming come from the DNA, and the V and J calls and clone size come from that table. The table has fewer than 200,000 clones, 82% seen once. This CDR3 contains 18 residues. J gave up 4 bases and V 5 bases, and 11 bases lay outside the gene matches. Germline CDR1 is MNHEY and CDR2 is SVGEGT. The chain carries TRBV6-2 or TRBV6-3 and TRBJ2-3; 14 bases line up with TRBD2. This clonotype was obtained from a woman aged 60-70 years with acute COVID-19. Sequenced input: PBMCs or T cells enriched from blood (not recorded which). The CDR3 DNA follows: TGTGCCAGCAGTCACCCCGGGACTAGCGGGGGCCCCGCAGATACGCAGTATTTT. Its translation is CASSHPGTSGGPADTQYF.